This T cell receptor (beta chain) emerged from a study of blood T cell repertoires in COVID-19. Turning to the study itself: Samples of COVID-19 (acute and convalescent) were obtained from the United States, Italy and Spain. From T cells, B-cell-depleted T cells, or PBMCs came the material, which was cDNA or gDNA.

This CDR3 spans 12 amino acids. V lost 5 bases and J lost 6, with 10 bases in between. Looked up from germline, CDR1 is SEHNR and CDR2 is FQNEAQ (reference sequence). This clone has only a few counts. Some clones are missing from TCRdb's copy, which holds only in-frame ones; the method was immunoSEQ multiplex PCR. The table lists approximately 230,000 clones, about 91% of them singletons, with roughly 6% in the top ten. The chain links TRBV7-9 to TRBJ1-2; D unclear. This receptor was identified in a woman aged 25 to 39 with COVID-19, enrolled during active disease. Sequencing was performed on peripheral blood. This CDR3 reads CASSRFSDGYTF. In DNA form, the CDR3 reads TGTGCCAGCAGCCGATTCAGCGATGGCTACACCTTC.